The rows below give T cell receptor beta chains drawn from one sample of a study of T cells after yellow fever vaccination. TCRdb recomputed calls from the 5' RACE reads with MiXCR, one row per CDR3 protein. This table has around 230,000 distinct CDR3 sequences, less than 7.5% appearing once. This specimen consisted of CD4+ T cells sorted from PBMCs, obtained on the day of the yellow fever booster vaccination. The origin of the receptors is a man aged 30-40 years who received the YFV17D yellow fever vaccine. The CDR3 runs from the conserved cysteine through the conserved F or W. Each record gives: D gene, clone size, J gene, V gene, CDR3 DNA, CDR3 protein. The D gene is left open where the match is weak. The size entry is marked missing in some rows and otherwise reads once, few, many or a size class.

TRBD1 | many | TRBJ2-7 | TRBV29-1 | TGCAGCGTAGAGGGACAGGCCCTCGGACAGCAGTACTTC | CSVEGQALGQQYF
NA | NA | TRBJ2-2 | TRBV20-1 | TGCAGTCCCCACCCGGGGGCCACCGGGGAGCTGTTTTTT | CSPHPGATGELFF
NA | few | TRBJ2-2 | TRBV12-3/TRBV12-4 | TGTGCCAGTCAACCGGGGACTTGGTCCGGGGAGCTGTTTTTT | CASQPGTWSGELFF
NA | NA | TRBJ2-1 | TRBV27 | TGTGCCAGCAGTCCAGGGGATTCGGAAGCCAGCTCCTACAATGAGCAGTTCTTC | CASSPGDSEASSYNEQFF
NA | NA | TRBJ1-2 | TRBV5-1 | TGCGCCAGCAGCTTGGAACAGAACTATGGCTACACCTTC | CASSLEQNYGYTF
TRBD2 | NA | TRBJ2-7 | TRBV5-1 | TGCGCCAGCAGCTTCGAAGTAGCGGGAGGGCTATACTACGAGCAGTACTTC | CASSFEVAGGLYYEQYF
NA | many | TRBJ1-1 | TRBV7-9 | TGTGCCAGCAGCTTAGCGTCAGGGGATCAAACTGAAGCTTTCTTT | CASSLASGDQTEAFF
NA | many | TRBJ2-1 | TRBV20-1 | TGCAGTGCTAGTAGGTACAATGAGCAGTTCTTC | CSASRYNEQFF
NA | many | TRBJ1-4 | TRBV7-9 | TGTGCCAGCAGCCCACTCATCCAGGGGAAACTGTTTTTT | CASSPLIQGKLFF
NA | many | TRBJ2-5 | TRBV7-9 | TGTGCCAGCCAGGGGGGAGAAGAGACCCAGTACTTC | CASQGGEETQYF
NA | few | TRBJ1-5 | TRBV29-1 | TGCAGCGTTGGAAAGGCAGGTCAGCCCCAGCATTTT | CSVGKAGQPQHF
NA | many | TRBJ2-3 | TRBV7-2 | TGTGCCAGCAGCTTAGTGACGGCAGATACGCAGTATTTT | CASSLVTADTQYF
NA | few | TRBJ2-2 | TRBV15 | TGTGCCACCAGCAGAGATAAGGGGAAGAACACCGGGGAGCTGTTTTTT | CATSRDKGKNTGELFF
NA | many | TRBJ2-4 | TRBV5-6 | TGTGCCAGCAGAGCGGGAGCCAAAAACATTCAGTACTTC | CASRAGAKNIQYF
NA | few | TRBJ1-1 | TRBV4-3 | TGCGCCAGCAGCCAAGATGGGGGGGCCACTGAAGCTTTCTTT | CASSQDGGATEAFF
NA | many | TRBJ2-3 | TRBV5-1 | TGCGCCAGCAGCTTGGATCTCTTTCCATCAGATACGCAGTATTTT | CASSLDLFPSDTQYF
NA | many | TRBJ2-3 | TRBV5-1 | TGCGCCAGCAAAGTAGGGGAGAGAACAGATACGCAGTATTTT | CASKVGERTDTQYF
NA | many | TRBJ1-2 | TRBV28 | TGTGCCAGCAGTATAGACAGCTATTATGGCTACACCTTC | CASSIDSYYGYTF
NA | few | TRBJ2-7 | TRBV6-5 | TGTGCCACCTCTAGGGGCTACGAGCAGTACTTC | CATSRGYEQYF
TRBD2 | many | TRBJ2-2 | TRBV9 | TGTGCCAGCAGTAAGGGACTAGCGGGCTTTGCCGGGGAGCTGTTTTTT | CASSKGLAGFAGELFF